The 14 T cell receptor beta chains below were found in one sample sequenced in a study of identical twins. Each CDR3 protein gets one entry after TCRdb re-called the 5' RACE reads with MiXCR. Of about 890,000 distinct CDR3 sequences listed, more than 9% were seen once; the top ten hold around 1.5%. This sample also appeared in a second study, on yellow fever vaccine responses in identical twins.

Sequencing was carried out using PBMCs. The receptors shown here come from a woman in her late teens or twenties in good health.

This clonotype came up a few times. This chain links TRBV5-6 with TRBJ2-4; D gene ambiguous. The ends were cut back, 3 bases at V and 2 bases at J, with 18 bases in the middle. The germline gives CDR1 SGHDT, CDR2 YYEEEE. The CDR3 extends over 17 amino acids. The CDR3, as DNA: TGTGCCAGCAGCTACTGGACGGAGATCTTACCCAAAAACATTCAGTACTTC. This codes for CASSYWTEILPKNIQYF. Full variable domain (remainder filled in from reference TRBV5-6 and TRBJ2-4): DAGVTQSPTHLIKTRGQQVTLRCSPKSGHDTVSWYQQALGQGPQFIFQYYEEEERQRGNFPDRFSGHQFPNYSSELNVNALLLGDSALYLCASSYWTEILPKNIQYFGAGTRLSVL.

This clonotype was picked up a small number of times. This rearrangement joins TRBV5-1 to TRBJ2-3; a possible D gene is TRBD1 (6 bases). Germline CDR1 is SGHRS and CDR2 is YFSETQ. Trimming took off 0 bases at V and 1 base at J, with 12 bases between the two ends. The CDR3 contains 16 residues. The CDR3 DNA reads TGCGCCAGCAGCTTGGAGGGGGTCCCCCGCACAGATACGCAGTATTTT. This encodes CASSLEGVPRTDTQYF. Complete variable domain (other parts from reference TRBV5-1 and TRBJ2-3): KAGVTQTPRYLIKTRGQQVTLSCSPISGHRSVSWYQQTPGQGLQFLFEYFSETQRNKGNFPGRFSGRQFSNSRSEMNVSTLELGDSALYLCASSLEGVPRTDTQYFGPGTRLTVL.

V is TRBV12-3 or TRBV12-4 and J is TRBJ2-3; 10 bases are a match to TRBD1. V gave up 3 bases and J gave up 2 bases; unmatched junction bases: 2. The CDR3 covers 15 residues. The CDR3 protein is CASSLGTGDTDTQYF. Here the CDR3 DNA reads TGTGCCAGCAGTTTGGGGACAGGGGACACAGATACGCAGTATTTT.

This clonotype was seen at least ten times. This rearrangement joins TRBV5-1 to TRBJ2-1, with D perhaps matching TRBD1 or TRBD2 (5 bases each). Germline CDR1 reads SGHRS; CDR2 reads YFSETQ. This CDR3 region has 14 residues. V lost 3 bases to trimming and J lost 10 bases, with 17 bases between them. CDR3 bases: TGCGCCAGCAGCTGGGACCCGAATGTGATAGAGCAGTTCTTC. Protein product: CASSWDPNVIEQFF.

V gene TRBV11-1 combines with J gene TRBJ1-2; a weak D match, TRBD1 (5 bases). Germline V gene data show CDR1 as SGHAT and CDR2 as FQDESV (reference sequence). The CDR3 is 18 amino acids. The germline V and J ends were trimmed by 1 base and 4 bases, with 22 bases remaining between them. The DNA for the CDR3 is TGTGCCAGCAGCTTAGTGGGAGAGGACAACTGGTGGAGCTATGGCTACACCTTC. Protein product: CASSLVGEDNWWSYGYTF.

This clonotype was counted only a few times. The chain combines TRBV29-1 with TRBJ2-4; 9 positions match TRBD1. Germline values: CDR1 SQVTM, CDR2 ANQGSEA. The CDR3 has 13 amino acids. Unmatched junction bases numbered 8, after V lost 7 bases and J lost 7 bases. The CDR3 nucleotides read TGCAGCGCGTACGGGACAGGGTGGAACATTCAGTACTTC. Amino acid sequence: CSAYGTGWNIQYF.

This clonotype was counted many times. The chain joins TRBV12-3 or TRBV12-4 to TRBJ2-7; D uncertain. V gave up 2 bases and J gave up 2 bases, with 7 bases separating them. There are 13 residues in the CDR3. The CDR3 nucleotides read TGTGCCAGCAGTTTACAACCCGCCTACGAGCAGTACTTC. This translates into CASSLQPAYEQYF.

This clonotype was found many times. The CDR3: CATSRDPQETNYGYTF. Written as DNA, the CDR3 is TGTGCCACCAGCAGAGATCCTCAGGAGACCAACTATGGCTACACCTTC. The chain joins TRBV15 to TRBJ1-2, with D unresolved. Trimming pared 0 bases from V and 2 bases from J, leaving 13 bases between. Germline loops: CDR1 LNHNV, CDR2 YYDKDF (reference sequence). The CDR3 runs to 16 residues. Filled out from reference TRBV15 and TRBJ1-2, the complete variable domain reads DAMVIQNPRYQVTQFGKPVTLSCSQTLNHNVMYWYQQKSSQAPKLLFHYYDKDFNNEADTPDNFQSRRPNTSFCFLDIRSPGLGDTAMYLCATSRDPQETNYGYTFGSGTRLTVV.

This clonotype has a handful of counts. The chain combines TRBV7-9 with TRBJ2-1; unclear D gene. V was shortened by 2 bases and J by 1 base, with 9 bases between the two germline ends. CDR3 length: 15 residues. The germline gives CDR1 SEHNR, CDR2 FQNEAQ (reference sequence). CDR3 bases: TGTGCCAGCAGCTTAATTAGGGTGTCCTACAATGAGCAGTTCTTC. Residues: CASSLIRVSYNEQFF.

This clonotype was counted between two and nine times. V gene TRBV28 combines with J gene TRBJ2-2; a weak D match, TRBD1 (6 bases). This CDR3 spans 14 amino acids. Trimming removed 6 bases from V and 6 bases from J, with 14 bases in between. CDR1 and CDR2 (germline): MDHEN, SYDVKM. The CDR3 here is CASSSGTIPGELFF. DNA of the CDR3: TGTGCCAGCAGCTCCGGGACAATTCCCGGGGAGCTGTTTTTT. The full variable domain, its missing parts supplied by reference TRBV28 and TRBJ2-2, is DVKVTQSSRYLVKRTGEKVFLECVQDMDHENMFWYRQDPGLGLRLIYFSYDVKMKEKGDIPEGYSVSREKKERFSLILESASTNQTSMYLCASSSGTIPGELFFGEGSRLTVL.

This chain joins TRBV11-1 and TRBJ2-7, with 13 bases fitting TRBD2. The germline V gene encodes CDR1 SGHAT and CDR2 FQDESV (reference sequence). The CDR3 consists of 18 residues. Trimming cost V 1 base and J 6 bases; bases outside gene matches: 12. CDR3 protein: CASSLGGTSGIRRVEQYF. DNA of the CDR3: TGTGCCAGCAGCTTAGGCGGGACTAGCGGGATCCGGAGAGTCGAGCAGTACTTC.

This clonotype showed up many times. The junction departs from germline at one end; a sequencing error may be responsible. This chain uses TRBV5-1 with TRBJ2-5; the D is unclear. Looked up from germline, CDR1 is SGHRS and CDR2 is YFSETQ. The CDR3 length is 14 residues. CDR3 DNA: TGTGCCAGCAGCTTAGGGCAGGCTCAAGAGACCCAGTACTTC. The encoded protein is CASSLGQAQETQYF.

The chain recombines TRBV27 with TRBJ1-1; 9 positions match TRBD1. CDR1 and CDR2 (germline): MNHEY, SMNVEV (reference sequence). Trimming at V came to 3 bases and at J to 6 bases, leaving 8 bases not matched to a gene. CDR3 length: 15 residues. CDR3 bases: TGTGCCAGCAGTTTCCAGGGACAGGGAGTCCCTGAAGCTTTCTTT. Its translation: CASSFQGQGVPEAFF.

Many counts were recorded for this clonotype. The chain combines TRBV12-3 or TRBV12-4 with TRBJ2-7; perhaps TRBD1 as D (6 bases). The V and J ends lost 5 bases and 4 bases respectively, with 18 bases between them. This CDR3 has 15 residues. The CDR3 reads CASSLTGTFFYEQYV. CDR3 DNA sequence: TGTGCCAGCAGTCTTACAGGGACGTTCTTTTACGAGCAGTACGTC.